The 7 T cell receptor beta chains reported below all come from one sample, sequenced in a study of T-cell reconstitution after alpha-beta-depleted transplantation in children. The library targeted TCRbeta and was prepared with unique molecular identifiers. Via MiXCR, TCRdb re-called the PCR reads, giving one row per CDR3 protein. The sample has nearly 550,000 distinct CDR3 sequences; about 16% are singletons. The sequenced sample was PBMCs from the stem cell graft donor, obtained from the stem cell graft. The receptors come from a human donor who donated a stem cell graft to a child with acute lymphoblastic leukemia.

The chain employs TRBV29-1 and TRBJ1-1; no clear D gene. The ends were cut back, 1 base at V and 0 bases at J, with 12 bases in the middle. Germline V gives CDR1 SQVTM, CDR2 ANQGSEA. The CDR3 contains 15 residues. CDR3: CSVEGDILVNTEAFF. The CDR3 coding sequence is TGCAGCGTTGAAGGAGACATCTTAGTGAACACTGAAGCTTTCTTT.

The chain joins TRBV30 to TRBJ2-5; 9 nucleotides line up with TRBD1. The CDR3 consists of 13 residues. Per germline, CDR1 GTSNPN and CDR2 SVGIG (reference sequence). Losses at the gene ends were 3 bases for V and 5 bases for J; bases not matched to a gene: 4. The CDR3 loop reads CAWSTGGWETQYF. CDR3 bases: TGTGCCTGGAGCACAGGGGGCTGGGAGACCCAGTACTTC. Supplemented by reference TRBV30 and TRBJ2-5, the full variable domain reads SQTIHQWPATLVQPVGSPLSLECTVEGTSNPNLYWYRQAAGRGLQLLFYSVGIGQISSEVPQNLSASRPQDRQFILSSKKLLLSDSGFYLCAWSTGGWETQYFGPGTRLLVL.

Only a few counts were recorded for this clonotype. CDR3 protein: CATSVGAGLYYNEQFF. Here the CDR3 DNA reads TGTGCCACCAGTGTGGGGGCGGGACTCTACTACAATGAGCAGTTCTTC. The V and J genes are TRBV24-1 and TRBJ2-1; the D call may be TRBD1 or TRBD2 (6 bases each). The CDR3 contains 16 residues. Trimming took off 5 bases at V and 3 bases at J, with 16 bases between the two ends. Germline CDR1 reads KGHDR; CDR2 reads SFDVKD.

This clonotype occurred a few times. V and J are TRBV10-3 and TRBJ1-1; D gene ambiguous. The CDR3 length is 15 residues. Between the trimmed V and J ends, which lost 3 bases and 4 bases, there was a span of 15 bases. Germline V gene lookup returns CDR1 ENHRY and CDR2 SYGVKD. The CDR3 DNA sequence: TGTGCCATCAGTGATGAAAGGGAGCTGGGCACTGAAGCTTTCTTT. This translates into CAISDERELGTEAFF.

The J gene is TRBJ1-5, the V gene TRBV19; no clear D gene. Deletions cut 5 bases from V and 2 bases from J, with 13 bases between. There are 15 residues in the CDR3. CDR1 and CDR2 from the germline V gene are LNHDA and SQIVND (reference sequence). CDR3 nucleotides: TGTGCCAGTAGTTCCCCAAGTACGGGCAATCAGCCCCAGCATTTT. It translates to CASSSPSTGNQPQHF.

The chain couples TRBV20-1 to TRBJ1-2, with 9 positions matching TRBD1. CDR1 and CDR2 from the germline V gene are DFQATT and SNEGSKA (reference sequence). CDR3 length equals 15 residues. V shed 4 bases and J 8 bases; nucleotides not matched to a gene: 14. CDR3 DNA sequence: TGCAGTGCTACCGACAGGGGGATGAGGTCGGGGGGCTACACCTTC. Amino acid sequence: CSATDRGMRSGGYTF.

The chain is built from TRBV15 and TRBJ2-7; maybe TRBD1 (6 bases). Trimming removed 1 base at V and 6 bases at J, with 10 bases between. Germline CDR1 reads LNHNV; CDR2 reads YYDKDF (reference sequence). The CDR3 has 13 residues. The CDR3 region is CATSRVTGREQYF. CDR3 DNA: TGTGCCACCAGCAGAGTTACAGGGCGCGAGCAGTACTTC.